One sample yielded the 16 T cell receptor beta chains listed below, sequenced in a study of tumor and adjacent non-tumor tissue in lung cancer. A modified ARM-PCR protocol with three rounds of nested PCR amplified TCRbeta. A single record per CDR3 protein comes from TCRdb applying MiXCR to the multiplex PCR reads. The sample consists of some 100,000 distinct CDR3 sequences, 50% to 70% of them appearing once. No cell sorting was done before RNA was extracted from the tissue. The normal lung tissue was taken more than 3 cm from the tumor edge. The sample consisted of distant non-tumor lung tissue. These receptors all stem from a man aged 55 to 70 with non-small cell lung cancer.

With regard to this clonotype: Because it lacks the conserved phenylalanine or tryptophan at the end, this CDR3 is likely a read error. For the CDR3, the DNA is TGTGCCAGCATCCAAACCGGGACTAGCGGGAGTGATGAGCAGTTCTCC. It is translated as CASIQTGTSGSDEQFS. This rearrangement joins TRBV4-2 to TRBJ2-1; 14 bases are a match to TRBD2. The CDR3 runs 16 residues. From germline, CDR1 is LGHNA and CDR2 YNFKEQ.

This clonotype was recorded many times. This chain uses TRBV5-6 with TRBJ1-1; the D gene is possibly TRBD1 (5 bases). Between the trimmed V and J ends, which lost 4 bases and 8 bases, there was a span of 9 bases. The CDR3 spans 11 residues. Germline CDR1 and CDR2: SGHDT and YYEEEE. This CDR3 reads CASSIGTEAFF. CDR3 nucleotide sequence: TGTGCCAGCAGCATCGGGACCGAAGCTTTCTTT.

Comments on this clonotype: This clone may be a read error of a much larger clone one base away. The gene calls are TRBV28 and TRBJ2-7; possible D gene TRBD2, 6 bases. Per the germline V gene, CDR1 is MDHEN and CDR2 is SYDVKM. The CDR3 consists of 14 residues. The CDR3 is CASRPGGTTYVQYF. The CDR3 DNA sequence: TGTGCCAGCAGGCCCGGGGGAACTACCTACGTGCAGTACTTC.

Worth noting for this clonotype: The junction departs from germline at one end; a sequencing error may be responsible. The chain employs TRBV4-2 and TRBJ2-4; D unresolved. CDR1 and CDR2 from the germline V gene are LGHNA and YNFKEQ. The CDR3 sequence is 16 residues long. CDR3 nucleotide sequence: TGTGTCAGCAGCCAAGTTCTACAAGCCGCCAAAAACATTCAGTACTTC. Its translation: CVSSQVLQAAKNIQYF.

The V and J genes are TRBV29-1 and TRBJ1-5, with D unresolved. The V gene's germline CDR1 is SQVTM and CDR2 ANQGSEA. There are 15 residues in the CDR3. The CDR3 loop is CRFVWAGYSNQPQHF. CDR3 sequence (DNA): TGCCGCTTTGTCTGGGCAGGTTATAGCAATCAGCCCCAGCATTTT.

Turning to this clonotype: A much larger clone sits a single nucleotide away, making a read error possible. The chain carries TRBV5-5 and TRBJ1-4; unclear D gene. The CDR3 runs 13 residues. Trimming removed 1 base at V and 6 bases at J, with 7 bases between. Per germline, CDR1 SGHKS and CDR2 YYEKEE (reference sequence). The DNA for the CDR3 is TGTGCCAGCAGCTTGAACGGGGATGAAAAACTGTTTTTT. Translated, it gives CASSLNGDEKLFF.

As regards this clonotype: Germline and junction disagree at one end, which may indicate a read error. This chain uses TRBV5-5 with TRBJ1-1; no firm D call. CDR1 SGHKS and CDR2 YYEKEE come from the germline V gene (reference sequence). The CDR3 length is 13 residues. The CDR3 DNA reads as TGTGTCAGCAGCCTCGGGTCAAACATTGAAGCTTTCTTT. It specifies CVSSLGSNIEAFF.

This clonotype was seen a handful of times. The chain links TRBV18 to TRBJ1-1; perhaps TRBD1 as D (5 bases). Germline values: CDR1 KGHSH, CDR2 LQKENI. V was shortened by 5 bases and J by 7 bases, with 17 bases between the two germline ends. The CDR3 consists of 14 residues. The DNA of the CDR3 is TGTGCCAGCTCAACCGGAGAGGGGCTAAATGAAGCTTTCTTT. The encoded protein is CASSTGEGLNEAFF. Together with reference TRBV18 and TRBJ1-1, the CDR3 gives the full variable domain: NAGVMQNPRHLVRRRGQEARLRCSPMKGHSHVYWYRQLPEEGLKFMVYLQKENIIDESGMPKERFSAEFPKEGPSILRIQQVVRGDSAAYFCASSTGEGLNEAFFGQGTRLTVV.

This clonotype came up once. A much larger clone differs by one base, so this may be a read error. The chain recombines TRBV5-1 with TRBJ2-3; 9 nucleotides agree with TRBD1. Losses at the gene ends were 4 bases for V and 5 bases for J; bases not matched to a gene: 11. The CDR3 extends over 16 amino acids. CDR1 is SGHRS, CDR2 YFSETQ, per germline. CDR3 sequence reads: CASSKWGTGSQDTQYF. In nucleotides, the CDR3 is TGCGCCAGCAGCAAGTGGGGGACAGGGTCCCAAGATACGCAGTATTTT.

About this clonotype itself: This clone may be a read error of a much larger clone one base away. This chain joins TRBV7-9 and TRBJ2-6; D could derive from TRBD1 or TRBD2 (5 bases each). This CDR3 is built from 15 residues. The germline CDR1 and CDR2 sequences are SEHNR and FQNEAQ (reference sequence). CDR3 sequence: CASSLRESGANVPTF. The CDR3 coding sequence is TGTGCCAGCAGCCTGAGGGAATCTGGGGCCAACGTCCCGACTTTC.

Regarding this clonotype: One junction end disagrees with the germline gene, perhaps due to a read error. The chain uses TRBV6-5 and TRBJ2-7; D is ambiguous. The CDR3 runs to 16 residues. Germline CDR1 is MNHEY and CDR2 is SVGAGI. CDR3 amino acids: CASRTSSHGRVYEHYF. CDR3 coding DNA: TGTGCCAGCAGAACCTCTTCGCATGGAAGGGTGTATGAGCATTACTTC.

This clonotype was observed many times. J is TRBJ2-5 and V is TRBV6-1; 11 bases align to TRBD2. The CDR3 has 17 residues. Germline V gene lookup returns CDR1 MNHNS and CDR2 SASEGT. The V and J ends lost 0 bases and 1 base, in that order; junction bases with no gene match: 4. CDR3 amino acids: CASSEALAGGPQETQYF. DNA for the CDR3: TGTGCCAGCAGTGAAGCTCTAGCGGGGGGCCCCCAAGAGACCCAGTACTTC.

With respect to this clonotype: A clone one base away is much larger, so this may be a read error. The chain combines TRBV20-1 with TRBJ1-2, with TRBD1 matching 8 bases. CDR1 and CDR2 from the germline V gene are DFQATT and SNEGSKA (reference sequence). The CDR3 is 12 residues long. The CDR3 spells CSTRTGHYGYTF. The CDR3 DNA follows: TGCAGTACTAGGACAGGGCACTATGGCTACACCTTC.

On this clonotype: A junction end diverges from the germline sequence, so it may reflect a read error. The chain has TRBV5-4 and TRBJ2-7; D possibly corresponds to TRBD1 (6 bases). Germline values: CDR1 SGHNT, CDR2 YYREEE (reference sequence). This CDR3 is 15 amino acids long. CDR3 DNA: TGTGCCAGCAGTCCCCCGGAACAGGGTGTCTACGAGCAATACTTC. Translated, it gives CASSPPEQGVYEQYF.

This clonotype was seen only a few times. One junction end disagrees with the germline gene, perhaps due to a read error. This chain uses TRBV7-8 with TRBJ2-3; TRBD1 matches at 9 bases. This CDR3 is built from 15 residues. Germline V CDR1 and CDR2: SGHVS, FQNEAQ. The CDR3 is CASSLGGTGTDTQYF. The CDR3 region has the DNA TGTGCCAGTAGCTTAGGAGGGACAGGGACAGATACGCAGTATTTT.

This clonotype was observed many times. The chain combines TRBV4-1 with TRBJ2-3, with D perhaps matching TRBD2 (6 bases). V was cut by 1 base and J by 6 bases, with 8 bases left in between. CDR1 is MGHRA, CDR2 YSYEKL, per germline. The CDR3 contains 13 residues. Written as DNA, the CDR3 is TGCGCCAGCAGCCAAGTGGAGGGGGATACGCAGTATTTT. Its translation is CASSQVEGDTQYF.